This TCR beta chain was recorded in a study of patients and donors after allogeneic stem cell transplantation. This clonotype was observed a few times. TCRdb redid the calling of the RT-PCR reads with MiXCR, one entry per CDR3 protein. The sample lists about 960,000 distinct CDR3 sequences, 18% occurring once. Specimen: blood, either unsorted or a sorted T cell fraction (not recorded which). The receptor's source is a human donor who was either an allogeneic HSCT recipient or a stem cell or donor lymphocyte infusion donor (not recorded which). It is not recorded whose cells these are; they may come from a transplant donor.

The chain's CDR3 is CASSPTTRTSNEQFF. The CDR3 region has the DNA TGTGCCAGCAGCCCAACGACTAGGACTAGCAATGAGCAGTTCTTC. This chain joins TRBV21-1 and TRBJ2-1; no DNA check was done on the table's D call, TRBD2. TRBV21-1 has pseudogene status. The CDR3 length is 15 residues.